This passage covers 22 T cell receptor beta chains from one sample sequenced in a study of blood T cell repertoires in COVID-19. Sequencing used immunoSEQ multiplex PCR; TCRdb keeps in-frame clones, though not all of them. The table includes approximately 310,000 clones, 80% to 90% detected once. Sequencing used peripheral blood. Receptors were obtained from a man aged 45-65 years with active or convalescent COVID-19.

The J gene is TRBJ2-3, the V gene TRBV7-2; 7 positions agree with TRBD2. The CDR3 has 14 residues. Losses at the gene ends were 5 bases for V and 2 bases for J; bases not matched to a gene: 4. The V gene's germline CDR1 is SGHTA and CDR2 FQGNSA. The CDR3 DNA reads TGTGCCAGCAGCCGGACTAGTTCCACAGATACGCAGTATTTT. Translating it yields CASSRTSSTDTQYF. Variable domain in full (rest from reference TRBV7-2 and TRBJ2-3): GAGVSQSPSNKVTEKGKDVELRCDPISGHTALYWYRQSLGQGLEFLIYFQGNSAPDKSGLPSDRFSAERTGGSVSTLTIQRTQQEDSAVYLCASSRTSSTDTQYFGPGTRLTVL.

The rearrangement links TRBV5-4 to TRBJ2-7, with 7 bases aligning to TRBD2. Trimming cost V 0 bases and J 6 bases; bases outside gene matches: 6. In germline, CDR1 is SGHNT, CDR2 YYREEE (reference sequence). This CDR3 region has 14 residues. This CDR3 is CASSLAGGGGEQYF. Here the CDR3 DNA reads TGTGCCAGCAGCTTGGCCGGTGGGGGGGGCGAGCAGTACTTC.

The V call is TRBV24-1, the J call TRBJ1-2; unclear D gene. The CDR3 is 15 amino acids. Germline V gene sequence: CDR1 KGHDR, CDR2 SFDVKD. Trimming left V 3 bases short and J 1 base short, with 11 bases between. The CDR3 here is CATSDGRVFNYGYTF. The CDR3, as DNA: TGTGCCACCAGTGATGGGCGGGTATTTAACTATGGCTACACCTTC.

The chain uses TRBV6-5 and TRBJ1-6, with D hard to call. This CDR3 spans 13 amino acids. CDR1 is MNHEY, CDR2 SVGAGI, per germline. The ends were cut back, 4 bases at V and 8 bases at J, with 9 bases in the middle. The CDR3 bases are TGTGCCAGCAGTTCCAACGGAGATTCACCCCTCCACTTT. It translates to CASSSNGDSPLHF.

The J gene is TRBJ1-5, the V gene TRBV5-6; the D gene is possibly TRBD1 (6 bases). The germline V and J ends were trimmed by 2 bases and 13 bases, with 13 bases remaining between them. CDR3 length: 12 amino acids. Germline lookup yields CDR1 SGHDT and CDR2 YYEEEE. The CDR3 coding sequence is TGTGCCAGCAGCTTAGCTGGGAGGGGGCAGCATTTT. Protein: CASSLAGRGQHF. Complete variable domain (other parts from reference TRBV5-6 and TRBJ1-5): DAGVTQSPTHLIKTRGQQVTLRCSPKSGHDTVSWYQQALGQGPQFIFQYYEEEERQRGNFPDRFSGHQFPNYSSELNVNALLLGDSALYLCASSLAGRGQHFGDGTRLSIL.

V gene TRBV15 combines with J gene TRBJ2-3, with a possible D match to TRBD1 (5 bases). V shed 5 bases and J shed 2 bases, with 11 bases lying between them. The CDR3 is 14 amino acids. Germline values: CDR1 LNHNV, CDR2 YYDKDF (reference sequence). This CDR3 is CATSGTGVTDTQYF. The CDR3 region has the DNA TGTGCCACCAGCGGTACAGGAGTCACAGATACGCAGTATTTT.

The CDR3 sequence: CSASGDRGTGTEAFF. The CDR3 region has the DNA TGCAGCGCTAGTGGCGACAGGGGAACCGGGACTGAAGCTTTCTTT. The rearrangement uses TRBV29-1 and TRBJ1-1; 8 bases map to TRBD1. The CDR3 loop spans 15 amino acids. Germline CDR1 is SQVTM and CDR2 is ANQGSEA. V lost 7 bases, J lost 5 bases, and 15 bases stayed unmatched.

The J gene is TRBJ2-3, the V gene TRBV5-1; 8 nucleotides match TRBD2. In germline, CDR1 is SGHRS, CDR2 YFSETQ. After removal of 4 bases from V and 0 bases from J, the junction contained 4 bases not matched to a gene. The CDR3 runs 15 residues. CDR3 residues: CASSQGLVSTDTQYF. CDR3 DNA: TGCGCCAGCAGCCAGGGACTAGTAAGCACAGATACGCAGTATTTT.

V gene TRBV9 combines with J gene TRBJ2-5; D may be TRBD2 (6 bases). Germline V gene lookup returns CDR1 SGDLS and CDR2 YYNGEE. V lost 4 bases and J 4 bases, leaving 11 bases between the germline ends. The CDR3 contains 13 residues. CDR3 bases: TGTGCCAGCAGCCCCGGGAGCACAGAGACCCAGTACTTC. Translating gives CASSPGSTETQYF. The full variable domain, rest sourced from reference TRBV9 and TRBJ2-5, is DSGVTQTPKHLITATGQRVTLRCSPRSGDLSVYWYQQSLDQGLQFLIQYYNGEERAKGNILERFSAQQFPDLHSELNLSSLELGDSALYFCASSPGSTETQYFGPGTRLLVL.

The genes are TRBV5-1 and TRBJ1-5; 9 bases are a match to TRBD1. This CDR3 spans 15 amino acids. Germline CDR1 and CDR2: SGHRS and YFSETQ. Losses at the gene ends were 4 bases for V and 3 bases for J; bases not matched to a gene: 5. CDR3 residues: CASSPGQGSNQPQHF. In DNA, the CDR3 is TGCGCCAGCAGCCCGGGACAGGGCTCCAATCAGCCCCAGCATTTT.

The chain has TRBV10-3 and TRBJ2-2, with 8 bases that match TRBD2. The CDR3 consists of 15 residues. J gave up 5 bases and V 3 bases, and 5 bases lay outside the gene matches. From germline, CDR1 is ENHRY and CDR2 SYGVKD. CDR3 amino acids: CAISEAGDVTGELFF. The CDR3, as DNA: TGTGCCATCAGTGAAGCGGGAGACGTTACCGGGGAGCTGTTTTTT.

J is TRBJ1-4 and V is TRBV4-3; D unresolved. This CDR3 has 13 residues. The germline gives CDR1 LGHNA, CDR2 YSLEER. The V end lost 3 bases, the J end lost 6 bases, and 8 bases lay between the germline ends. The CDR3 sequence is CASSHGGDEKLFF. The DNA for the CDR3 is TGCGCCAGCAGCCATGGAGGAGATGAAAAACTGTTTTTT.

The rearrangement joins TRBV6-5 to TRBJ1-4; D is ambiguous. Germline values: CDR1 MNHEY, CDR2 SVGAGI. Trimming stripped 4 bases from V and 3 bases from J, with 9 bases between. The CDR3 is 14 residues long. CDR3 protein: CASSFRRANEKLFF. CDR3 bases: TGTGCCAGCAGTTTCAGACGGGCTAATGAAAAACTGTTTTTT.

This chain joins TRBV4-3 and TRBJ2-2; tentatively, D is TRBD1 (5 bases). The CDR3 extends over 15 amino acids. Between the trimmed V and J ends, which lost 3 bases and 3 bases, there was a span of 11 bases. The V gene's germline CDR1 is LGHNA and CDR2 YSLEER. CDR3 sequence: CASSHARVDTGELFF. The CDR3 DNA reads TGCGCCAGCAGCCATGCCAGGGTGGACACCGGGGAGCTGTTTTTT.

The V call is TRBV5-4, the J call TRBJ1-6; D is undetermined. The V end lost 0 bases, the J end lost 1 base, and 11 bases lay between the germline ends. In germline, CDR1 is SGHNT, CDR2 YYREEE (reference sequence). The CDR3 has 17 amino acids. The DNA for the CDR3 is TGTGCCAGCAGCTTGGCCCCGGGAAGGTCCTATAATTCACCCCTCCACTTT. Translated: CASSLAPGRSYNSPLHF.

This rearrangement joins TRBV28 to TRBJ1-2; no definite D call. With 3 bases removed from V and 4 bases from J, the gap between germline ends came to 9 bases. This CDR3 has 13 residues. In germline, CDR1 is MDHEN, CDR2 SYDVKM. Here the CDR3 reads CASSFTQAYGYTF. In DNA, the CDR3 is TGTGCCAGCAGTTTTACGCAGGCCTATGGCTACACCTTC.

The chain uses TRBV18 and TRBJ2-6; D is unresolved. Germline CDR1 and CDR2: KGHSH and LQKENI. Trimming took 3 bases from V and 4 from J, leaving 10 bases between them. CDR3 size: 15 residues. The CDR3 region has the DNA TGTGCCAGCTCACCGGAGCAGTCGGGGGCCAACGTCCTGACTTTC. This gives the protein CASSPEQSGANVLTF.

J is TRBJ1-2 and V is TRBV15; 10 bases agree with TRBD1. CDR3 length equals 17 residues. Germline-derived CDR1 and CDR2 are LNHNV and YYDKDF (reference sequence). The trim removed 0 bases at V and 1 base at J, leaving 5 bases unmatched. CDR3 region: CATSREGTGAFNYGYTF. CDR3 bases: TGTGCCACCAGCAGAGAGGGGACAGGGGCTTTTAACTATGGCTACACCTTC.

Details on this clone: The junction departs from the called germline gene at one end, perhaps through a read error. The rearrangement links TRBV15 to TRBJ1-2, with D maybe TRBD1 (5 bases). CDR3 size: 13 residues. Germline values: CDR1 LNHNV, CDR2 YYDKDF (reference sequence). The CDR3 DNA reads as TGTGCCACCAGCAGAGCCGCAGGGAGGGGATTTAACTTC. It encodes CATSRAAGRGFNF.

This chain uses TRBV27 with TRBJ1-5, with D unresolved. The CDR3 consists of 13 residues. From germline, CDR1 is MNHEY and CDR2 SMNVEV (reference sequence). The V gene lost 4 bases and the J gene lost 8 bases, with 12 bases spanning the gap. The CDR3 region is CASSYRVSEPQHF. DNA of the CDR3: TGTGCCAGCAGTTACCGGGTTTCCGAGCCCCAGCATTTT.

The gene calls are TRBV6-1 and TRBJ2-1; 7 positions match TRBD2. This CDR3 has 14 amino acids. CDR1 MNHNS and CDR2 SASEGT come from the germline V gene. Germline trimming cut 2 bases from V and 8 bases from J; bases unmatched to any gene: 6. CDR3 nucleotide sequence: TGTGCCAGCAGTGAACTCAGCGCGGGAGATGAGCAGTTCTTC. Its translation: CASSELSAGDEQFF.

The chain recombines TRBV19 with TRBJ2-1; 8 bases align to TRBD1. The CDR3 contains 14 residues. Looked up from germline, CDR1 is LNHDA and CDR2 is SQIVND (reference sequence). J was trimmed by 3 bases and V by 6 bases; bases with no gene match: 4. CDR3 sequence reads: CASRGTGYYNEQFF. Written as DNA, the CDR3 is TGTGCCAGTAGAGGGACAGGCTACTACAATGAGCAGTTCTTC. The variable domain in full, with the rest retrieved from reference TRBV19 and TRBJ2-1, is DGGITQSPKYLFRKEGQNVTLSCEQNLNHDAMYWYRQDPGQGLRLIYYSQIVNDFQKGDIAEGYSVSREKKESFPLTVTSAQKNPTAFYLCASRGTGYYNEQFFGPGTRLTVL.